This T cell receptor beta chain stems from a study of technical replicates of blood from a few donors. Looked up from germline, CDR1 is SNHLY and CDR2 is FYNNEI. J lost 9 bases, V lost 5 bases, and 5 bases had no gene match. This CDR3 is 15 amino acids long. Some clones are missing from TCRdb's copy, which holds only in-frame ones; the method was immunoSEQ multiplex PCR. The sample lists about 88,000 clones, under 95% occurring once. This chain uses TRBV2 with TRBJ1-6, with TRBD1 matching 12 bases. The origin of this receptor is a human donor in good health. Sequencing used T cells isolated from PBMCs. CDR3 sequence: CASSYPGQGASPLHF. DNA for the CDR3: TGTGCCAGCAGTTATCCGGGACAGGGGGCTTCACCCCTCCACTTT.